One T cell receptor beta chain is described in this entry. RNA was extracted with the RNeasy kit, and a quantity of about 0.45 to 1 ug was reverse transcribed using random hexamers. A multiplex approach, immunoSEQ multiplex PCR, amplified TCR beta CDR3 across 54 Vbeta and 13 Jbeta. TCRdb redid the calling of the immunoSEQ multiplex PCR reads with MiXCR, one entry per CDR3 protein. In the table there are approximately 170,000 distinct CDR3 sequences, approximately 90% of which are singletons. The entry originates in a study of CD8 T cells in Susac syndrome. Germline CDR1 and CDR2: SEHNR and FQNEAQ (reference sequence). With 1 base removed from V and 2 bases from J, the gap between germline ends came to 11 bases. The CDR3 totals 15 residues.

Sequencing was performed on CD4+ T cells from PBMCs. The sequence was collected from a human donor in good health. J is TRBJ2-5 and V is TRBV7-9, with no clear D. CDR3 region: CASSLGGRVQETQYF. CDR3 coding DNA: TGTGCCAGCAGCTTAGGTGGTAGGGTTCAAGAGACCCAGTACTTC.